This TCR beta chain was retrieved from a study of T cells after yellow fever vaccination. The CDR3 runs to 16 residues. The J segment lost 4 bases and the V segment lost 4 bases, leaving 5 bases of the junction unmatched. The germline gives CDR1 LNHDA, CDR2 SQIVND (reference sequence). TCRdb ran MiXCR on the 5' RACE reads and lists one entry per CDR3 protein. The profile covers 250,000 to 400,000 distinct CDR3 sequences, with approximately 4% appearing a single time and about 26% taken by the ten largest. The chain couples TRBV19 to TRBJ2-1; the match to TRBD2 covers 12 bases. This sequence originates from a man in his late teens or twenties who received the YFV17D yellow fever vaccine. The material was PBMCs, obtained 5 days after the yellow fever booster vaccination. The CDR3 protein is CASSNSLAGGYNEQFF. Here the CDR3 DNA reads TGTGCCAGTAGTAACTCCCTAGCGGGGGGGTACAATGAGCAGTTCTTC.